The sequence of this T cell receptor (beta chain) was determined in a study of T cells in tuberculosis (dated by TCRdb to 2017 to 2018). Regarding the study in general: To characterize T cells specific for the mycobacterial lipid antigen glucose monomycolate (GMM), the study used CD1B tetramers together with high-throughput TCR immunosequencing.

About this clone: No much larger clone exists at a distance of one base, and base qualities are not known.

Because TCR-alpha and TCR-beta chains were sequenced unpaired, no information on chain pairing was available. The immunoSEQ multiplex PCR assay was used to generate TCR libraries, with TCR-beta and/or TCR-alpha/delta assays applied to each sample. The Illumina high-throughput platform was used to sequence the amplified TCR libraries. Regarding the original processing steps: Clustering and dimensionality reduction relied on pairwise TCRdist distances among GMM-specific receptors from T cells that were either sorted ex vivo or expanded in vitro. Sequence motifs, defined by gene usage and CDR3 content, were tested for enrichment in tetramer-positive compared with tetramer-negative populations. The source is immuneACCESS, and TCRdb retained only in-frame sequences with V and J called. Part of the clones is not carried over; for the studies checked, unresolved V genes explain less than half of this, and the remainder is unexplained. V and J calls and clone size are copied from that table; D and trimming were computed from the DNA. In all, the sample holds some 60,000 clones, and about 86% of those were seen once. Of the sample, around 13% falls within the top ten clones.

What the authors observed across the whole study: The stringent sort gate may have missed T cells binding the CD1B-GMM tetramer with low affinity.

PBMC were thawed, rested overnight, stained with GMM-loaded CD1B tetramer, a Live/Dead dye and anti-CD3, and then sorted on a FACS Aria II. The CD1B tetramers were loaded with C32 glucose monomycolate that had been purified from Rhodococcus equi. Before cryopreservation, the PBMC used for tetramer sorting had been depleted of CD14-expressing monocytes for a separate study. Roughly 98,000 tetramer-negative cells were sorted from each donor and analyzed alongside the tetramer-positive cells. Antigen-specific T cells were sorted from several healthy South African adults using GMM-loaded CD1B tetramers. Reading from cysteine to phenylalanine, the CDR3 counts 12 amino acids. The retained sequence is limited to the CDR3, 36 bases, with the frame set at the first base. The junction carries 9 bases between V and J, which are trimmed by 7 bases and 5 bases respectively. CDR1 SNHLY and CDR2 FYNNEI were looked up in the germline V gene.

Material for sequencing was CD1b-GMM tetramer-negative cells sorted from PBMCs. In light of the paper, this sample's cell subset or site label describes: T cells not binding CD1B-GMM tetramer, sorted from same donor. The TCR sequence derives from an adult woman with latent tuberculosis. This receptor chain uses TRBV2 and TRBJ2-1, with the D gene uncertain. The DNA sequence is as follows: TGTGCCAGCACATGGAGTAACAATGAGCAGTTCTTC. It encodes CASTWSNNEQFF.